Each of the 26 T cell receptor beta chains below was sequenced from the same sample in a study of Ad26.COV2.S vaccination and SARS-CoV-2 variants (dated by TCRdb to about 2021). In the paper's terms, the treatment or condition label means: 19 received Ad26.COV2.S at low or high dose, single or two shots; several received placebo; per-sample allocation not given. For vaccine and placebo recipients, repertoires were sequenced using samples collected on day 63 after the first injection. Library preparation used the immunoSEQ multiplex PCR assay. TCRdb limited this immuneACCESS table to in-frame rearrangements with V and J called. A share of clones is missing; checked studies link under half to unresolved V genes, and the rest is unexplained. The table for this sample lists about 350,000 clones; 70% to 90% of them were counted only once. The top ten clonotypes cover approximately 3.5% of the sample.

This specimen was peripheral blood, taken in a trial of Ad26.COV2.S vaccine versus placebo. Receptors were obtained from a person aged 18-60 years who received the Ad26.COV2.S COVID-19 vaccine or a placebo.

The chain carries TRBV4-3 and TRBJ2-7, with TRBD1 as a possible D gene (6 bases). In germline, CDR1 is LGHNA, CDR2 YSLEER. Deletions cut 1 base from V and 0 bases from J, with 13 bases between. The CDR3 extends over 16 amino acids. In DNA, the CDR3 is TGCGCCAGCAGCCAAGCAGCTGGGGGCGGCTCCTACGAGCAGTACTTC. Translating it yields CASSQAAGGGSYEQYF.

The gene calls are TRBV27 and TRBJ2-7; 7 bases map to TRBD1. From germline, CDR1 is MNHEY and CDR2 SMNVEV (reference sequence). With 5 bases clipped from V and 3 bases from J, the junction kept 7 bases outside the gene matches. The CDR3 sequence is 14 residues long. The CDR3, as DNA: TGTGCCAGCAGTCTCGGACAGGCTATCTACGAGCAGTACTTC. Its protein product is CASSLGQAIYEQYF.

On this clone: The identical CDR3 is also encoded by other nucleotide sequences in the sample. The V gene is TRBV7-9, the J gene TRBJ1-3; D call uncertain. V shed 0 bases and J shed 4 bases, with 7 bases lying between them. The length of the CDR3 is 14 residues. CDR1 is SEHNR and CDR2 is FQNEAQ in the germline V gene (reference sequence). CDR3 amino acids: CASSLAGSGNTIYF. CDR3 coding DNA: TGTGCCAGCAGCTTAGCGGGGTCCGGAAACACCATATATTTT.

The chain recombines TRBV18 with TRBJ2-3, with 10 bases that match TRBD2. This CDR3 spans 17 amino acids. Trimming at V came to 2 bases and at J to 6 bases, leaving 11 bases not matched to a gene. Germline CDR1 KGHSH, CDR2 LQKENI. CDR3 sequence (DNA): TGTGCCAGCTCACCAAGCGGGAGGGCCCTCGGTGTCGATACGCAGTATTTT. This codes for CASSPSGRALGVDTQYF.

This chain uses TRBV6-6 with TRBJ1-2; tentative D call: TRBD1 (5 bases). Germline CDR1 MNHNY, CDR2 SVGAGI (reference sequence). Between the trimmed V and J ends, which lost 8 bases and 2 bases, there was a span of 27 bases. The CDR3 spans 18 residues. CDR3 DNA sequence: TGTGCCAGCGGTGGATCGGGGTGGCAGGGAGGGAGGAACTATGGCTACACCTTC. Protein sequence: CASGGSGWQGGRNYGYTF.

This rearrangement joins TRBV5-1 to TRBJ1-6; TRBD1 matches 9 bases. The CDR3 has 15 amino acids. V shed 2 bases, J shed 10 bases, and the junction held 7 bases outside the gene matches. Germline V lookup: CDR1 SGHRS, CDR2 YFSETQ. The CDR3, as DNA: TGCGCCAGCAGCTTAGGGACAGGGTGGGTATCACCCCTCCACTTT. Residues: CASSLGTGWVSPLHF.

This chain uses TRBV12-3 or TRBV12-4 with TRBJ2-7; D uncertain. The length of the CDR3 is 11 residues. V shed 5 bases and J shed 4 bases, with 6 bases lying between them. In DNA, the CDR3 is TGTGCCAGCAGTCTCACATACGAGCAGTACTTC. Amino acids: CASSLTYEQYF.

CDR3: CASSFRPLPYEQYF. For the CDR3, the DNA is TGTGCCAGCAGCTTCAGGCCCCTCCCATACGAGCAGTACTTC. The chain combines TRBV7-2 with TRBJ2-7, with D uncertain. Germline V lookup: CDR1 SGHTA, CDR2 FQGNSA. Trimming shortened V by 3 bases and J by 4 bases, and 13 bases separated the two germline ends. There are 14 residues in the CDR3.

The V and J genes are TRBV15 and TRBJ1-5; 10 bases match TRBD1. The CDR3 sequence is 15 residues long. The germline gives CDR1 LNHNV, CDR2 YYDKDF (reference sequence). The trim removed 3 bases at V and 6 bases at J, leaving 5 bases unmatched. The CDR3: CATSSDRGLGQPQHF. The CDR3 bases are TGTGCCACCAGCAGCGACAGGGGGCTCGGTCAGCCCCAGCATTTT. The full variable domain, rest sourced from reference TRBV15 and TRBJ1-5, is DAMVIQNPRYQVTQFGKPVTLSCSQTLNHNVMYWYQQKSSQAPKLLFHYYDKDFNNEADTPDNFQSRRPNTSFCFLDIRSPGLGDTAMYLCATSSDRGLGQPQHFGDGTRLSIL.

This rearrangement joins TRBV6-2 or TRBV6-3 to TRBJ2-2; 9 bases line up with TRBD1. The germline V gene encodes CDR1 MNHEY and CDR2 SVGEGT. Trimming removed 6 bases from V and 4 bases from J; junction bases left unmatched: 15. This CDR3 spans 18 amino acids. Here the CDR3 DNA reads TGTGCCAGCAGCTCCGGGGCCACAGGGGGCGCGGGCACCGGGGAGCTGTTTTTT. Translation: CASSSGATGGAGTGELFF.

CDR3 coding DNA: TGTGCCAGCAGGATCGGGACAGATTATGGCTACACCTTC. Residues: CASRIGTDYGYTF. The chain links TRBV6-5 to TRBJ1-2; 7 nucleotides agree with TRBD1. Trimming cost V 6 bases and J 5 bases; bases outside gene matches: 6. The CDR3 runs 13 residues. The germline gives CDR1 MNHEY, CDR2 SVGAGI.

J is TRBJ1-2 and V is TRBV19, with TRBD1 identical over 10 bases. The J segment lost 3 bases and the V segment lost 4 bases, leaving 2 bases of the junction unmatched. CDR3 length: 14 residues. Per the germline V gene, CDR1 is LNHDA and CDR2 is SQIVND (reference sequence). In DNA form, the CDR3 reads TGTGCCAGTAGTACGACAGGGGGCTACTATGGCTACACCTTC. This sequence encodes CASSTTGGYYGYTF.

The chain employs TRBV4-3 and TRBJ2-7; D is uncertain. Germline V gives CDR1 LGHNA, CDR2 YSLEER. The CDR3 consists of 14 residues. V was trimmed by 0 bases and J by 3 bases, leaving 9 bases between them. The CDR3 spells CASSQDRPGYEQYF. The CDR3 DNA is TGCGCCAGCAGCCAAGATAGGCCGGGCTACGAGCAGTACTTC.

The rearrangement links TRBV19 to TRBJ2-7, with no clear D. In germline, CDR1 is LNHDA, CDR2 SQIVND (reference sequence). The CDR3 covers 14 residues. V lost 1 base, J lost 2 bases, and 9 bases lay in between. In nucleotides, the CDR3 is TGTGCCAGTAGTATAGGTGACAAACCCTACGAGCAGTACTTC. Its translation: CASSIGDKPYEQYF.

The sample holds a few counts of this clone. This rearrangement joins TRBV6-5 to TRBJ1-6; D not certain. CDR1 is MNHEY and CDR2 is SVGAGI in the germline V gene. V was clipped by 5 bases and J by 5 bases, with 13 bases between them. This CDR3 has 15 residues. CDR3 in amino acids: CASSLGPPDNSPLHF. CDR3 DNA sequence: TGTGCCAGCAGTCTAGGACCTCCCGATAATTCACCCCTCCACTTT.

In its sample, this clone was seen many times. V and J are TRBV7-9 and TRBJ2-7, with D perhaps TRBD1 (6 bases). Between the trimmed V and J ends, which lost 5 bases and 4 bases, there was a span of 15 bases. There are 14 residues in the CDR3. Germline V gene sequence: CDR1 SEHNR, CDR2 FQNEAQ (reference sequence). The CDR3 region is CASSPLPGQYEQYF. CDR3 DNA: TGTGCCAGCAGCCCACTTCCAGGACAGTACGAGCAGTACTTC.

The chain links TRBV30 to TRBJ2-2, with D perhaps assigned TRBD1 or TRBD2 (5 bases each). Germline CDR1 reads GTSNPN; CDR2 reads SVGIG (reference sequence). Trimming took off 4 bases at V and 1 base at J, with 13 bases between the two ends. The CDR3 loop spans 15 amino acids. The CDR3 here is CAWTGAGQNTGELFF. CDR3 DNA: TGTGCCTGGACCGGGGCGGGCCAGAACACCGGGGAGCTGTTTTTT.

The genes are TRBV11-2 and TRBJ2-5, with 12 bases lining up with TRBD2. Germline values: CDR1 SGHAT, CDR2 FQNNGV. J was trimmed by 5 bases and V by 3 bases; bases with no gene match: 7. This CDR3 has 16 amino acids. Here the CDR3 DNA reads TGTGCCAGCAGCTTTACAATGACTAGCGGGAGTGAGACCCAGTACTTC. Translating it yields CASSFTMTSGSETQYF.

The rearrangement uses TRBV19 and TRBJ1-1; TRBD1 matches at 12 bases. J lost 5 bases, V lost 3 bases, and 4 bases had no gene match. Germline loops: CDR1 LNHDA, CDR2 SQIVND (reference sequence). CDR3 size: 15 residues. CDR3 sequence reads: CASSIGTGGWTEAFF. Here the CDR3 DNA reads TGTGCCAGTAGTATCGGGACAGGGGGCTGGACTGAAGCTTTCTTT.

The chain employs TRBV5-1 and TRBJ2-3; no clear D. With 0 bases removed from V and 3 bases from J, the gap between germline ends came to 8 bases. The CDR3 sequence is 14 residues long. The germline CDR1 and CDR2 sequences are SGHRS and YFSETQ. Here the CDR3 reads CASSLAQITDTQYF. For the CDR3, the DNA is TGCGCCAGCAGCTTGGCCCAGATTACAGATACGCAGTATTTT.

This chain links TRBV11-3 with TRBJ2-5; D may correspond to TRBD1 or TRBD2 (5 bases each). Germline V gives CDR1 SGHNT, CDR2 YENEEA. With 4 bases removed from V and 2 bases from J, the gap between germline ends came to 23 bases. This CDR3 is built from 18 residues. The CDR3 DNA is TGTGCCAGCAGCTCGGCAGCGGAGCGAGGGGTAGCACAAGAGACCCAGTACTTC. It translates to CASSSAAERGVAQETQYF.

V usage is TRBV2 and J usage is TRBJ2-3; D is ambiguous. There are 14 residues in the CDR3. The V gene's germline CDR1 is SNHLY and CDR2 FYNNEI. Between the trimmed V and J ends, which lost 6 bases and 0 bases, there was a span of 10 bases. This CDR3 is CASRRLDSTDTQYF. In DNA, the CDR3 is TGTGCCAGCAGGCGGCTAGATAGCACAGATACGCAGTATTTT.

Here the CDR3 reads CASSLGATRGYTDTQYF. CDR3 DNA: TGTGCCAGCAGCCTGGGGGCCACCAGGGGGTACACAGATACGCAGTATTTT. The chain has TRBV5-6 and TRBJ2-3; 7 nucleotides match TRBD1. Germline CDR1 is SGHDT and CDR2 is YYEEEE. The V segment lost 4 bases and the J segment 2 bases; nucleotides outside the gene matches: 13. The CDR3 spans 17 residues. Full variable domain (outside the CDR3, taken from reference TRBV5-6 and TRBJ2-3): DAGVTQSPTHLIKTRGQQVTLRCSPKSGHDTVSWYQQALGQGPQFIFQYYEEEERQRGNFPDRFSGHQFPNYSSELNVNALLLGDSALYLCASSLGATRGYTDTQYFGPGTRLTVL.

V and J are TRBV5-1 and TRBJ1-1; D unresolved. The CDR3 has 13 amino acids. The V and J ends lost 4 bases and 10 bases respectively, with 17 bases between them. The V gene's germline CDR1 is SGHRS and CDR2 YFSETQ. The CDR3, as DNA: TGCGCCAGCAGCCCCGTCAATCCGGTTGGAGCTTTCTTT. Encoded protein: CASSPVNPVGAFF. The full variable domain, rest sourced from reference TRBV5-1 and TRBJ1-1, is KAGVTQTPRYLIKTRGQQVTLSCSPISGHRSVSWYQQTPGQGLQFLFEYFSETQRNKGNFPGRFSGRQFSNSRSEMNVSTLELGDSALYLCASSPVNPVGAFFGQGTRLTVV.

The gene calls are TRBV7-9 and TRBJ2-4; 7 bases match TRBD2. Germline-derived CDR1 and CDR2 are SEHNR and FQNEAQ (reference sequence). Trimming at V came to 1 base and at J to 8 bases, leaving 8 bases not matched to a gene. CDR3 length: 15 amino acids. CDR3 in amino acids: CASSLVSTSVDIQYF. The CDR3 bases are TGTGCCAGCAGCTTAGTGAGCACTAGCGTTGACATTCAGTACTTC.

This clone was counted a few times. The genes are TRBV3-1 (or the pseudogene TRBV3-2) and TRBJ2-7, with D unresolved. CDR3 length: 13 residues. The V gene's germline CDR1 is LGHDT and CDR2 YNNKEL (reference sequence). V was cut by 3 bases and J by 6 bases, with 12 bases left in between. CDR3 in DNA: TGTGCCAGCAGCCAGTCTCTGGGCCTCGAGCAGTACTTC. The encoded protein is CASSQSLGLEQYF.